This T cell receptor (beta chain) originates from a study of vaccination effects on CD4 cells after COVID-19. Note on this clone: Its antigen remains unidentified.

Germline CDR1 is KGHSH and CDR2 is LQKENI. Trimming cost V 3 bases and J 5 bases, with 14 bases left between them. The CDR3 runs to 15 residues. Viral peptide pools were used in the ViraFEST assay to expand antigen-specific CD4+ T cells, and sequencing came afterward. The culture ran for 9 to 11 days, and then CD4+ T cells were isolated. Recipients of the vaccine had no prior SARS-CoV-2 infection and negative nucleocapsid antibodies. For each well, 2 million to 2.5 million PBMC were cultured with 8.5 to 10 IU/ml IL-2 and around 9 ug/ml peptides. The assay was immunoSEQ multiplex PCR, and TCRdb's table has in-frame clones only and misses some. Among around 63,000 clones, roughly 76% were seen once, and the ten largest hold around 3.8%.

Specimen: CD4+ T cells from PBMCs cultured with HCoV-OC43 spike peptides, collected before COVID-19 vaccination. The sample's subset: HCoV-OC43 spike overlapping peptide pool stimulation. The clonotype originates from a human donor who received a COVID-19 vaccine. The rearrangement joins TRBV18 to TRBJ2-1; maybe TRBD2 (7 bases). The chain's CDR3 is CASSPGGALNNEQFF. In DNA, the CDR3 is TGTGCCAGCTCACCGGGGGGGGCCTTGAACAATGAGCAGTTCTTC.